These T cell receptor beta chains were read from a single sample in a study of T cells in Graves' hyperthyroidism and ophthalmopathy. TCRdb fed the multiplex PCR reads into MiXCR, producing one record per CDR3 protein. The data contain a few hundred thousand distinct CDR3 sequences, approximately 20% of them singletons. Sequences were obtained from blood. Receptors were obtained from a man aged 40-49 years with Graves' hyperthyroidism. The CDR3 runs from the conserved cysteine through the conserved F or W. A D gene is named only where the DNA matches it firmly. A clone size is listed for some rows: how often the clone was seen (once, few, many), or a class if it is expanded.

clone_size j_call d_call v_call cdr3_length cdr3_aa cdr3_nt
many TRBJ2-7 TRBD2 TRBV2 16 CASSEWLAGGPYEQYF TGTGCCAGCAGTGAGTGGCTAGCGGGGGGACCATACGAGCAGTACTTC
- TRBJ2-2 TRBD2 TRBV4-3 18 CASSQGPRGGMNTGELFF TGCGCCAGCAGCCAAGGGCCTCGGGGAGGGATGAACACCGGGGAGCTGTTTTTT
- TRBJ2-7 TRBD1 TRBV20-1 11 CSAGDSYEQYF TGCAGTGCCGGGGACAGCTACGAGCAGTACTTC
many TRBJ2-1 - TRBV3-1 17 CASSRDYTQSSYNEQFF TGTGCCAGCAGCCGAGACTACACACAAAGCTCCTACAATGAGCAGTTCTTC
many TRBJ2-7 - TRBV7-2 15 CASSLIGSISYEQYF TGTGCCAGCAGCTTAATCGGCAGTATCTCCTACGAGCAGTACTTC
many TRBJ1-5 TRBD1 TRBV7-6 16 CASSPTGGGNNQPQHF TGTGCCAGCAGCCCTACGGGAGGGGGCAACAATCAGCCCCAGCATTTT
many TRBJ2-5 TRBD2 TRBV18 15 CASSPYQRGQETQYF TGTGCCAGCTCACCATACCAGCGGGGACAAGAGACCCAGTACTTC
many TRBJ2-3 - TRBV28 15 CASTSPGGSTDTQYF TGTGCCAGCACCTCCCCCGGAGGCAGCACAGATACGCAGTATTTT
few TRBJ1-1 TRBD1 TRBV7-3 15 CASSPTNIQGAEAFF TGTGCCAGCAGCCCAACGAATATCCAGGGGGCTGAAGCTTTCTTT
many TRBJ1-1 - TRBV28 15 CASSPMTERGFRAFF TGTGCCAGCAGTCCTATGACAGAGCGAGGTTTTCGAGCTTTCTTT
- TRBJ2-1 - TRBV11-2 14 CTSSLDSGVNEQFF TGTACCAGCAGCTTAGATTCGGGGGTCAACGAGCAGTTCTTC
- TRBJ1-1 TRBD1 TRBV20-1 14 CSAPERQGGTEAFF TGCAGTGCTCCTGAGAGACAGGGAGGCACTGAAGCTTTCTTT
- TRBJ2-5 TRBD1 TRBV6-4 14 CASSYGTGRETQYF TGTGCCAGCAGTTATGGGACAGGGCGAGAGACCCAGTACTTC
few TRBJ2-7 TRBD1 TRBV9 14 CASSVATTGGEQYF TGTGCCAGCAGCGTAGCTACGACAGGGGGGGAGCAGTACTTC
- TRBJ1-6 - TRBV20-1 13 CSANGVDNSPLHF TGCAGTGCTAATGGAGTCGATAATTCACCCCTCCACTTT
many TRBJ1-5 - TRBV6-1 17 CASSEFVEGVAFKPQHF TGTGCCAGCAGTGAATTCGTGGAGGGGGTGGCATTCAAGCCCCAGCATTTT
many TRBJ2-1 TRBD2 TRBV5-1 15 CASSFSGGPYNEQFF TGCGCCAGCAGCTTTAGCGGGGGGCCCTACAATGAGCAGTTCTTC
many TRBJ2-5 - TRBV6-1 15 CASSPDIIGGQGGYF TGTGCCAGCAGTCCGGACATAATAGGGGGGCAGGGGGGGTACTTC
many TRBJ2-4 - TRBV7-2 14 CGENRDGYKNIQYF TGTGGCGAAAACCGGGACGGCTACAAAAACATTCAGTACTTC
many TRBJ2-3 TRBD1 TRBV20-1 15 CSASDRVTSTDTQYF TGCAGTGCAAGCGACAGGGTGACTAGCACAGATACGCAGTATTTT
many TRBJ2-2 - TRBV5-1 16 CASSRTSRGDIGELFF TGCGCCAGCAGCAGAACCAGCAGGGGGGACATCGGGGAGCTGTTTTTT
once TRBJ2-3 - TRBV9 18 CASSVDDRGGGSTDTQYF TGTGCCAGCAGCGTAGACGACAGGGGCGGGGGGAGCACAGATACGCAGTATTTT
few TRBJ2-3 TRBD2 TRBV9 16 CASSVGGGTSADTQYF TGTGCCAGCAGCGTAGGAGGGGGGACTAGCGCAGATACGCAGTATTTT
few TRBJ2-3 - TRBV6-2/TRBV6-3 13 CASMRDTTDTQYF TGTGCCAGCATGAGGGACACCACAGATACGCAGTATTTT
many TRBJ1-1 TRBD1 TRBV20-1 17 CSAPTGGSLYLLTEAFF TGCAGTGCTCCCACAGGGGGCTCCCTATACCTGCTCACTGAAGCTTTCTTT
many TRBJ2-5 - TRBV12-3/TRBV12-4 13 CASKIGTRETQYF TGTGCCAGCAAGATAGGGACCCGAGAGACCCAGTACTTC
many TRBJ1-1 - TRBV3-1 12 CASSQRPTEAFF TGTGCCAGCAGCCAGCGGCCCACTGAAGCTTTCTTT
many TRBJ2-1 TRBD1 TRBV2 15 CASSGQGVLYNEQFF TGTGCCAGCAGTGGACAGGGGGTGTTGTACAATGAGCAGTTCTTC
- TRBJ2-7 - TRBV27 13 CASSPQRAYEQYF TGTGCCAGCAGTCCCCAGCGGGCCTACGAGCAGTACTTC
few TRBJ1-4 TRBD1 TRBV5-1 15 CASSLAVTGGEKLFF TGCGCCAGCAGCTTGGCCGTGACAGGGGGTGAAAAACTGTTTTTT
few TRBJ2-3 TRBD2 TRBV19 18 CASSIDPLAGARTDTQYF TGTGCCAGTAGTATAGATCCCCTAGCGGGGGCCCGCACAGATACGCAGTATTTT
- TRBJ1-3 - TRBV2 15 CASSYQDSLGSTIYF TGTGCCAGCAGTTACCAGGACAGCCTTGGAAGCACCATATATTTT
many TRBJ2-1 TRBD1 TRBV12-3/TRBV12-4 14 CASSFRQGAWEQFF TGTGCCAGCAGTTTCCGACAGGGGGCTTGGGAGCAGTTCTTC
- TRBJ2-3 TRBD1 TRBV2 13 CATSDRETDTQYF TGTGCCACCTCAGACAGGGAAACAGATACGCAGTATTTT
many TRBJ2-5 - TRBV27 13 CASSLSRGETQYF TGTGCCAGCAGTTTATCCAGGGGAGAGACCCAGTACTTC
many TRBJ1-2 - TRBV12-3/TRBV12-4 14 CASSLFSGNYGYTF TGTGCCAGCAGTTTATTTTCAGGAAACTATGGCTACACCTTC
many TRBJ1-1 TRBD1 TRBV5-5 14 CASSFLDRATEAFF TGTGCCAGCAGCTTTTTGGACAGGGCCACTGAAGCTTTCTTT
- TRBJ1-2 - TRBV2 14 CASRTDITNYGYTF TGTGCCAGCAGAACAGACATCACTAACTATGGCTACACCTTC
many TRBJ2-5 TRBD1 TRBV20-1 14 CSAREGGTGDVQYF TGCAGTGCTAGAGAGGGGGGGACAGGGGACGTCCAGTACTTC
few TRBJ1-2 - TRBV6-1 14 CASTPDWKGYGYTF TGTGCCAGCACCCCGGACTGGAAAGGCTATGGCTACACCTTC
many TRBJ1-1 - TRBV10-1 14 CASSEDTLNTEAFF TGCGCCAGCAGTGAAGACACCTTGAACACTGAAGCTTTCTTT